This entry lists 5 T cell receptor beta chains sequenced from one sample in a study of OX40 agonist ivuxolimab in advanced cancers. Assay: immunoSEQ multiplex PCR; the TCRdb copy retains only in-frame clones and omits some. The sample has 60,000 or so clones, around 86% seen once. Specimen: CD4+ or CD8+ T cells sorted from blood, collected in a trial of the OX40 agonist ivuxolimab. The receptors come from an adult with an advanced solid tumor such as melanoma, head and neck, liver or kidney cancer.

This clone was counted between two and nine times. V and J are TRBV28 and TRBJ1-1; tentatively, D is TRBD1 (5 bases). The germline V gene has CDR1 MDHEN and CDR2 SYDVKM. V was clipped by 2 bases and J by 8 bases, with 12 bases between them. CDR3 length equals 13 residues. The CDR3 DNA is TGTGCCAGCAGTTTAAGACAGCTTACCGAAGCTTTCTTT. It is translated as CASSLRQLTEAFF. Combining the CDR3 with reference TRBV28 and TRBJ1-1 gives the whole variable domain DVKVTQSSRYLVKRTGEKVFLECVQDMDHENMFWYRQDPGLGLRLIYFSYDVKMKEKGDIPEGYSVSREKKERFSLILESASTNQTSMYLCASSLRQLTEAFFGQGTRLTVV.

The chain employs TRBV12-5 and TRBJ1-5; no reliable D call. Looked up from germline, CDR1 is LGHNT and CDR2 is FRNRAP. The CDR3 covers 14 residues. Trimming took off 1 base at V and 4 bases at J, with 8 bases between the two ends. This CDR3 is CASGLGSWNQPQHF. The CDR3 nucleotides are TGTGCTAGTGGTTTGGGGTCTTGGAATCAGCCCCAGCATTTT.

The genes are TRBV5-1 and TRBJ2-1; TRBD1 aligns across 10 bases. The CDR3 runs 15 residues. Germline values: CDR1 SGHRS, CDR2 YFSETQ. V gave up 4 bases and J gave up 8 bases; unmatched junction bases: 9. CDR3 loop: CASSGLTGGRDEQFF. In nucleotides, the CDR3 is TGCGCCAGCAGCGGCTTGACAGGGGGCAGGGATGAGCAGTTCTTC.

CDR3 DNA sequence: TGTGCCAGCAGCTTCCATCAATGGACAGGGAAGGGTGGCTACACCTTC. Amino acids: CASSFHQWTGKGGYTF. The rearrangement links TRBV7-9 to TRBJ1-2; 8 bases are a match to TRBD1. CDR1 SEHNR and CDR2 FQNEAQ come from the germline V gene (reference sequence). V lost 3 bases and J lost 7; bases outside the gene matches: 13. The CDR3 covers 16 residues.

The J gene is TRBJ2-5, the V gene TRBV5-6; 10 bases align to TRBD2. Germline V CDR1 and CDR2: SGHDT, YYEEEE. V was clipped by 10 bases and J by 5 bases; unmatched bases: 8. CDR3 length: 13 amino acids. This chain's CDR3 is CASTGTSVETQYF. The CDR3 DNA reads as TGTGCCTCCACGGGGACTAGCGTCGAGACCCAGTACTTC.